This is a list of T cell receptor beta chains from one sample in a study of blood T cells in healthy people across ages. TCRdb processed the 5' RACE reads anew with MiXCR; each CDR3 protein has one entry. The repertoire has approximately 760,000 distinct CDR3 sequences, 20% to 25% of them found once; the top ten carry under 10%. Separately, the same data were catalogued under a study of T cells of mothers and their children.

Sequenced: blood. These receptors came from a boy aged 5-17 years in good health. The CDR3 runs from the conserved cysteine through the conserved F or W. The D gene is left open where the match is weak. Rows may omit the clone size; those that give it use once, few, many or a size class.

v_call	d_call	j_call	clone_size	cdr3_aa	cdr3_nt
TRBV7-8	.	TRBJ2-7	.	CASSSTIVTSSEQYF	TGTGCCAGCAGCTCTACGATAGTAACTAGCTCCGAGCAGTACTTC
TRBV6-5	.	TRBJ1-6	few	CASRPQTYNSPLHF	TGTGCCAGCAGACCTCAAACCTATAATTCACCCCTCCACTTT
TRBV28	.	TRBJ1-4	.	CASSSPRQSNEKLFF	TGTGCCAGCAGCTCCCCCCGGCAGTCTAACGAAAAACTGTTTTTT
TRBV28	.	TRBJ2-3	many	CASIRRDTDTQYF	TGTGCCAGCATCCGGCGGGACACAGATACGCAGTATTTT
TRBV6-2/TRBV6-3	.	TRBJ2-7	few	CASQQGPYEQYF	TGTGCCAGCCAACAGGGACCCTACGAGCAGTACTTC
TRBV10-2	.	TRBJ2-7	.	CASREEYEQYF	TGCGCCAGCAGGGAGGAGTACGAGCAGTACTTC
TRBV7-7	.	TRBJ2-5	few	CASSLEAAGETQYF	TGTGCTAGCAGCTTAGAAGCGGCTGGAGAGACCCAGTACTTC
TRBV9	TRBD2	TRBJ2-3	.	CASSEGTSDTDTQYF	TGTGCCAGCAGCGAGGGGACTAGCGACACAGATACGCAGTATTTT
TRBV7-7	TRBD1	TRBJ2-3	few	CASSLAGTEDTQYF	TGTGCTAGCAGCTTAGCAGGGACAGAAGATACGCAGTATTTT
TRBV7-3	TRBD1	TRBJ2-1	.	CASSPQRTGKVNEQFF	TGTGCCAGCAGCCCGCAACGGACAGGGAAGGTTAATGAGCAGTTCTTC
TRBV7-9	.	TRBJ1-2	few	CASSPGTATIYGYTF	TGTGCCAGCAGCCCCGGGACCGCAACTATCTATGGCTACACCTTC
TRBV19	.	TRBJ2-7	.	CASSRGPSYEQYF	TGTGCCAGTAGTCGGGGTCCTTCCTACGAGCAGTACTTC
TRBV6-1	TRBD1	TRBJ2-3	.	CASSEAVEDRTFSTDTQYF	TGTGCCAGCAGTGAAGCGGTTGAGGACAGGACATTTAGCACAGATACGCAGTATTTT
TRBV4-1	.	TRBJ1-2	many	CASSQVINYGYTF	TGCGCCAGCAGCCAAGTCATTAACTATGGCTACACCTTC
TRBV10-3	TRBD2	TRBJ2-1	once	CATLAGEVSYNEQFF	TGTGCCACCCTAGCGGGAGAAGTTTCCTACAATGAGCAGTTCTTC
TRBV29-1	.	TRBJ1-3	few	CSAQMTTGSTIYF	TGCAGCGCCCAGATGACTACAGGGTCTACCATATATTTT
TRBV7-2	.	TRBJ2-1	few	CASSLAPLANNEQFF	TGTGCCAGCAGCTTAGCACCATTAGCGAACAATGAGCAGTTCTTC
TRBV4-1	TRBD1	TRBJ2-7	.	CASSQRGQGTYEQYF	TGCGCCAGCAGCCAAAGGGGACAGGGTACCTACGAGCAGTACTTC
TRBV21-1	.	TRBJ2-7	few	CASSKVAGAGAYEQYF	TGTGCCAGCAGCAAAGTAGCGGGGGCCGGTGCTTACGAGCAGTACTTC
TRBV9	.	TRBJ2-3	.	CASSPPSALRDTQYF	TGTGCCAGCAGCCCACCGAGTGCCCTGCGGGATACGCAGTATTTT
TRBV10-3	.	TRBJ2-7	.	CAINPGTSYEQYF	TGTGCCATCAATCCCGGTACCTCCTACGAGCAGTACTTC
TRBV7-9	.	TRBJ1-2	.	CASSFRGSNYGYTF	TGTGCCAGCAGCTTCAGGGGATCTAACTATGGCTACACCTTC
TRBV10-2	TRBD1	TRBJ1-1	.	CASWTGKNTEAFF	TGCGCCAGTTGGACAGGGAAGAACACTGAAGCTTTCTTT
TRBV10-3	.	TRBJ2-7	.	CAIKEASRYEQYF	TGTGCCATCAAGGAGGCTAGCCGCTACGAGCAGTACTTC
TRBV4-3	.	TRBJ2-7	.	CASSQDGASSYEQYF	TGCGCCAGCAGCCAAGATGGGGCCTCTAGCTACGAGCAGTACTTC
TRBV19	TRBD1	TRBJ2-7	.	CASSRRPGQGLYEQYF	TGTGCCAGTAGCCGACGGCCGGGACAGGGCCTCTACGAGCAGTACTTC
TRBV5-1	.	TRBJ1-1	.	CASRDSLNTEAFF	TGCGCCAGCAGGGACAGCTTGAACACTGAAGCTTTCTTT
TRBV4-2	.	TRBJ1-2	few	CASSKVDSGGYTF	TGTGCCAGCAGCAAAGTTGACAGTGGTGGCTACACCTTC
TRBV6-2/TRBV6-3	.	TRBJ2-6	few	CASTTGLSGANVLTF	TGTGCCAGCACCACAGGGCTATCTGGGGCCAACGTCCTGACTTTC
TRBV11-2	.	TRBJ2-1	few	CASSVGTSASEQFF	TGTGCCAGCAGCGTAGGGACATCCGCAAGTGAGCAGTTCTTC
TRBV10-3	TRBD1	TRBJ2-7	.	CAISGTTGDHEQYF	TGTGCCATCAGCGGAACCACAGGGGATCACGAGCAGTACTTC
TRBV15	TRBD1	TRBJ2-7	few	CATSRDLGASGGALRGHEQYF	TGTGCCACCAGCAGAGATCTCGGGGCGTCAGGGGGCGCTCTTAGGGGCCACGAGCAGTACTTC
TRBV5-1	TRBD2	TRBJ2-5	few	CASSLYSGGQETQYF	TGCGCCAGCAGCCTCTATAGCGGGGGACAAGAGACCCAGTACTTC
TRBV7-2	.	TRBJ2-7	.	CASSPVIGEQYF	TGTGCCAGCAGTCCCGTTATCGGCGAGCAGTACTTC
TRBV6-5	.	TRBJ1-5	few	CASRRGQGNQPQHF	TGTGCCAGCAGGCGGGGGCAGGGCAATCAGCCCCAGCATTTT
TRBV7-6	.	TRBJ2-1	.	CASSPKDSSYNEQFF	TGTGCCAGCAGCCCTAAAGACAGCTCCTACAATGAGCAGTTCTTC
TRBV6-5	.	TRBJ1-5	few	CASSYSMGGQPQHF	TGTGCCAGCAGTTACTCGATGGGGGGTCAGCCCCAGCATTTT
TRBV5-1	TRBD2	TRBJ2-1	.	CASSSGLAGHNEQFF	TGCGCCAGCAGCTCCGGACTAGCGGGCCACAATGAGCAGTTCTTC
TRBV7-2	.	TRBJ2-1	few	CASSSYPSSYNEQFF	TGTGCCAGCAGCTCTTACCCTAGCTCCTACAATGAGCAGTTCTTC
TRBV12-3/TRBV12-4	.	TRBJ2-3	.	CASSLVVGRGEDTQYF	TGTGCCAGCAGTCTAGTAGTAGGTAGGGGGGAGGATACGCAGTATTTT
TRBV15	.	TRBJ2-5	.	CATSRAGIEGAQYF	TGTGCCACCAGCAGAGCCGGGATCGAGGGGGCCCAGTACTTC
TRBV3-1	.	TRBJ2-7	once	CASNQEHFASYEQYF	TGTGCCAGCAACCAAGAACACTTTGCCTCCTACGAGCAGTACTTC
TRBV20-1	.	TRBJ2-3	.	CSARVESSTDTQYF	TGCAGTGCTAGGGTTGAGTCTAGCACAGATACGCAGTATTTT
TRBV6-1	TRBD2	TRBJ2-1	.	CASSGTRGVVYNEQFF	TGTGCCAGCAGTGGGACTAGAGGAGTGGTCTACAATGAGCAGTTCTTC
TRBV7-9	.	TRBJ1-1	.	CASSSQSPGTGEAFF	TGTGCCAGCAGCTCCCAGAGCCCGGGGACCGGTGAAGCTTTCTTT
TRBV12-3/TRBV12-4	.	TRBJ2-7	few	CASSLLLEQYF	TGTGCCAGCAGTTTGCTTCTCGAGCAGTACTTC
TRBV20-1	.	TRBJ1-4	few	CSAKGDNEKLFF	TGCAGTGCTAAAGGAGACAATGAAAAACTGTTTTTT
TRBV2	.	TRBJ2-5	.	CATFSGVQETQYF	TGTGCCACCTTCTCGGGAGTCCAAGAGACCCAGTACTTC
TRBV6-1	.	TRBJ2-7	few	CASSEMGATYEQYF	TGTGCCAGCAGTGAAATGGGGGCGACCTACGAGCAGTACTTC
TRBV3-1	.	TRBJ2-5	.	CASSQEGGGGETQYF	TGTGCCAGCAGCCAAGAGGGAGGGGGGGGAGAGACCCAGTACTTC
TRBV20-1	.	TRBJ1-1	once	CSARNYRVNTEAFF	TGCAGTGCCCGAAATTACAGGGTCAACACTGAAGCTTTCTTT
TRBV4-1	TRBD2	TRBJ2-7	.	CASSLSSGPYEQYF	TGCGCCAGCAGCCTATCTAGCGGACCCTACGAGCAGTACTTC
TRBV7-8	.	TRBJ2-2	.	CASSLASGQVGELFF	TGTGCCAGCAGCTTAGCGTCGGGCCAAGTCGGGGAGCTGTTTTTT
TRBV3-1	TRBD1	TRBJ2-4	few	CASSQTVTGGVQYF	TGTGCCAGCAGCCAAACTGTGACAGGGGGCGTTCAGTACTTC
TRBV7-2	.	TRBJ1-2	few	CASSARGGSYGYTF	TGTGCCAGCAGCGCCCGCGGGGGGAGCTATGGCTACACCTTC